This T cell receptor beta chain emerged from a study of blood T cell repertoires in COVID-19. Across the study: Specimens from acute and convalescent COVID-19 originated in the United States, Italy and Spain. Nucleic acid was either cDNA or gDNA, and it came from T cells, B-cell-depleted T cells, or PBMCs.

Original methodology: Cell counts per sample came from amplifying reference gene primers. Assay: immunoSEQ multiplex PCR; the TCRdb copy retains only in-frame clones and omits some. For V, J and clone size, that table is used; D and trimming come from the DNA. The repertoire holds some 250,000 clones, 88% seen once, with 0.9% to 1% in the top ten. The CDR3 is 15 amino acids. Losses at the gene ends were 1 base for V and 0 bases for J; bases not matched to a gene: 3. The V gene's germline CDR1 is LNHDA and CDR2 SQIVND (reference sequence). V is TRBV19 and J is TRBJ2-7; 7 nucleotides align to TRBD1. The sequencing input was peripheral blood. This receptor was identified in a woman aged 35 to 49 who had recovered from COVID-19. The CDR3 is CASSIGGQSSYEQYF. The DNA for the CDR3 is TGTGCCAGTAGTATAGGGGGACAGAGCTCCTACGAGCAGTACTTC.